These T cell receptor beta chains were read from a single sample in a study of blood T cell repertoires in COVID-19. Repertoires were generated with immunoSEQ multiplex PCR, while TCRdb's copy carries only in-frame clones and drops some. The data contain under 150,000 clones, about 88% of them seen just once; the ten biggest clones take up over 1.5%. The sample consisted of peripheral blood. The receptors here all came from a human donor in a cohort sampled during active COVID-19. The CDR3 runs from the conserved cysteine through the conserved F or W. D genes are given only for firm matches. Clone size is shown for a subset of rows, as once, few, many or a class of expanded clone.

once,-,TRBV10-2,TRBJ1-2,CASSRGLQGTFYGYTF,TGCGCCAGCAGTAGGGGTCTCCAGGGAACCTTCTATGGCTACACCTTC
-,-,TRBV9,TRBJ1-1,CASSVETMNTEAFF,TGTGCCAGCAGCGTAGAAACAATGAACACTGAAGCTTTCTTT
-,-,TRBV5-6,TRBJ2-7,CASSLGGSSWGQYF,TGTGCCAGCAGCCTTGGAGGGTCGTCCTGGGGGCAGTACTTC
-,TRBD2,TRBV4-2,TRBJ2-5,CASSQDPAGEETQYF,TGTGCCAGCAGCCAAGACCCAGCGGGAGAAGAGACCCAGTACTTC
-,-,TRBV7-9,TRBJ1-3,CASSLKQTRNTIYF,TGTGCCAGCAGCTTAAAACAGACTAGAAACACCATATATTTT
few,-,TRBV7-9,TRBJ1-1,CASSPWGVSGNPEAFF,TGTGCCAGCAGCCCGTGGGGGGTTTCGGGAAACCCTGAAGCTTTCTTT
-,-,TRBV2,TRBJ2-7,CASSEENMSWASYEQYF,TGTGCCAGCAGTGAAGAAAATATGAGCTGGGCCTCCTACGAGCAGTACTTC
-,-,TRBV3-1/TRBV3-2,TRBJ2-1,CASSQAQSYNEQFF,TGTGCCAGCAGCCAAGCTCAGTCCTACAATGAGCAGTTCTTC
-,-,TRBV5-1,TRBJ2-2,CASSPQGFLESGELFF,TGCGCCAGCAGCCCTCAGGGGTTTCTTGAATCCGGGGAGCTGTTTTTT
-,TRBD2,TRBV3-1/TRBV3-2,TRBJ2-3,CASSRAAAGGFTDTQYF,TGTGCCAGCAGCCGAGCGGCGGCGGGAGGGTTCACAGATACGCAGTATTTT
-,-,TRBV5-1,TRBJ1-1,CASSAAGLNTEAFF,TGCGCCAGCAGCGCGGCGGGCTTGAACACTGAAGCTTTCTTT
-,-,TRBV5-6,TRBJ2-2,CASSLYSLSNTGELFF,TGTGCCAGCAGCCTGTACAGCCTTTCGAACACCGGGGAGCTGTTTTTT
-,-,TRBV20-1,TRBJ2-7,CSAYNYEQYF,TGCAGTGCTTACAACTACGAGCAGTACTTC
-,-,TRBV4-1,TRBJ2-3,CASSQVGTEDTQYF,TGCGCCAGCAGCCAAGTTGGAACAGAGGATACGCAGTATTTT
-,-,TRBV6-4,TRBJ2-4,CASSDTGGPSKNIQYF,TGTGCCAGCAGCGACACAGGCGGCCCATCCAAAAACATTCAGTACTTC
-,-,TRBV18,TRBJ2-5,CASSPPGRSQETQYF,TGTGCCAGCTCACCACCGGGCAGATCACAAGAGACCCAGTACTTC
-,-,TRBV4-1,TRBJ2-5,CASSPRDYQETQYF,TGCGCCAGCAGCCCCAGGGACTACCAAGAGACCCAGTACTTC
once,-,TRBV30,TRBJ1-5,CAWSPGIQPQHF,TGTGCCTGGAGTCCGGGGATTCAGCCCCAGCATTTT
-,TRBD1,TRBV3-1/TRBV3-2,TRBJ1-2,CASSRRTEDREVDGYTF,TGTGCCAGCAGCCGAAGAACGGAGGACAGGGAGGTCGATGGCTACACCTTC
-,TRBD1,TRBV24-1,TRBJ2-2,CATSDTGGNGELFF,TGTGCCACCAGTGATACAGGGGGGAACGGGGAGCTGTTTTTT
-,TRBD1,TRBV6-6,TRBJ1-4,CASTQEQGSNEKLFF,TGTGCCAGCACCCAGGAACAGGGGAGTAATGAAAAACTGTTTTTT
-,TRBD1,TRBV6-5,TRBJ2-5,CASTKPGQQETQYF,TGTGCCAGCACTAAACCGGGACAGCAAGAGACCCAGTACTTC
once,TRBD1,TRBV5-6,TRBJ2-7,CASSLGQGDWPYEQYF,TGTGCCAGCAGCTTGGGACAGGGAGATTGGCCCTACGAGCAGTACTTC
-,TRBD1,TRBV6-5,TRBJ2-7,CASSPGQGTYEQYF,TGTGCCAGCAGTCCGGGACAGGGGACCTACGAGCAGTACTTC
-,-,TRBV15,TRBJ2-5,CATSRGDRNQETQYF,TGTGCCACCAGCAGGGGTGACAGGAACCAAGAGACCCAGTACTTC
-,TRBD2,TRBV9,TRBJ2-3,CASSSLAGGVTDTQYF,TGTGCCAGCAGCTCGCTAGCGGGAGGAGTCACAGATACGCAGTATTTT
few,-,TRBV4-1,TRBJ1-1,CASSPRTVTEAFF,TGCGCCAGCAGCCCGCGGACAGTTACTGAAGCTTTCTTT
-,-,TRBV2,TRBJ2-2,CASSEVGAGNTGELFF,TGTGCCAGCAGTGAAGTTGGAGCGGGGAACACCGGGGAGCTGTTTTTT
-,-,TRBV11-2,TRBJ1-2,CASSFGVADYGYTF,TGTGCCAGCAGCTTCGGTGTTGCTGATTATGGCTACACCTTC
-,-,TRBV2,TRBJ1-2,CASSEAPPDGYTF,TGTGCCAGCAGTGAAGCCCCCCCGGATGGCTACACCTTC
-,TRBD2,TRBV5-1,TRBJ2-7,CASSPRTSGSAEQYF,TGCGCCAGCAGCCCTAGGACTAGCGGGAGCGCAGAGCAGTACTTC